The clone carrying this T cell receptor (beta chain) turned up a few times. Its antigen is currently unknown. These data are taken from a study of shared clonotypes between healthy human individuals. Study results and limitations: Non-shared clonotypes had lower generation probabilities than clonotypes shared by all four sorted-subset donors. Shared across a few donors were around 5% of the naive CD4 clonotypes.

Sequencing was performed with immunoSEQ multiplex PCR; in TCRdb, only in-frame clones are kept and a portion is missing. The sample includes about 1.1 million clones, approximately 78% of them seen just once. V lost 4 bases, J lost 4 bases, and 8 bases lay in between. The germline gives CDR1 SGHTA, CDR2 FQGNSA. This CDR3 spans 13 amino acids. The chain joins TRBV7-2 to TRBJ1-3; possibly TRBD1 for D (6 bases). Specimen: memory CD4+ T cells from PBMCs. As to subset: CD45RA-negative fraction. This sequence originates from a man aged 18 to 29 in good health. Some clones in this sample may be carry-over from other donors' samples. The CDR3 loop reads CASSYGQGNTIYF. In DNA, the CDR3 is TGTGCCAGCAGCTACGGACAGGGAAACACCATATATTTT.